The clone carrying this T cell receptor beta chain was detected a few times. Patients from Seattle were sampled longitudinally, starting during active infection. The sample is drawn from a study of blood T cell repertoires in COVID-19. Authors' analysis steps: Estimation of nucleated cell counts relied on the amplification of reference gene primers. Profiled with immunoSEQ multiplex PCR; TCRdb holds only in-frame clones, not every one. That table furnishes V, J and clone size, whereas the DNA furnished D and trimming. The sample includes fewer than 80,000 clones, around 82% of them seen just once. This CDR3 comprises 14 residues. Germline CDR1 reads SGHRS; CDR2 reads YFSETQ. V was clipped by 4 bases and J by 0 bases, with 11 bases between them.

The material sequenced was peripheral blood. V is TRBV5-1 and J is TRBJ2-7, with D tentatively TRBD1 (5 bases). The source is a man in his 60s with COVID-19, enrolled during active disease. The CDR3 region has the DNA TGCGCCAGCAGCGTAACAGGAAGCTCCTACGAGCAGTACTTC. The encoded protein is CASSVTGSSYEQYF. Drawing the rest from reference TRBV5-1 and TRBJ2-7, the complete variable domain is KAGVTQTPRYLIKTRGQQVTLSCSPISGHRSVSWYQQTPGQGLQFLFEYFSETQRNKGNFPGRFSGRQFSNSRSEMNVSTLELGDSALYLCASSVTGSSYEQYFGPGTRLTVT.